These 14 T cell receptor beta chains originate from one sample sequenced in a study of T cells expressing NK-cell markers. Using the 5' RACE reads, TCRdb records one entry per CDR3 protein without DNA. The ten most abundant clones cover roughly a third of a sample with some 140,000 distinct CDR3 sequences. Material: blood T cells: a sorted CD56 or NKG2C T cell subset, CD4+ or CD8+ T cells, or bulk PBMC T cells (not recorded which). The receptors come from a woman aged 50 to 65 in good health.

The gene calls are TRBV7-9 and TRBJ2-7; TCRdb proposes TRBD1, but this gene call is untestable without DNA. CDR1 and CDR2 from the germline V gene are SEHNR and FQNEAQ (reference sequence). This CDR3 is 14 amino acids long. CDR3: CASSLIGQGYEQYF.

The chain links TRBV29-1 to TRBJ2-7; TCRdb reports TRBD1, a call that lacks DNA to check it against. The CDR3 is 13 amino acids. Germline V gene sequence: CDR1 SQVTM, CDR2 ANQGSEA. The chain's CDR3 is CSVYRATTYEQYF.

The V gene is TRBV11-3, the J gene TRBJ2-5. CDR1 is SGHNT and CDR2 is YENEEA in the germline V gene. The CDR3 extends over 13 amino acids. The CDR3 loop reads CASSLPLEETQYF.

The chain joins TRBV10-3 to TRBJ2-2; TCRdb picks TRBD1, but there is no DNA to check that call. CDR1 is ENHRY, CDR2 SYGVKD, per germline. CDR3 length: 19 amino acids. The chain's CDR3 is CAISQVRGRVLSATGELFF.

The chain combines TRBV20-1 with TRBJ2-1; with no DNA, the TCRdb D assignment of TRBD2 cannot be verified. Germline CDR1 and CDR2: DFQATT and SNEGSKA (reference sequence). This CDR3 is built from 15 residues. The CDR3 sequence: CSARPTRGSYNEQFF.

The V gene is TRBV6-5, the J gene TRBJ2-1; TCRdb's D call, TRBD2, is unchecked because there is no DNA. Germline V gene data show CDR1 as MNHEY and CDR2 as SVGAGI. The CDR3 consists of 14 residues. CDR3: CASSDEPWENEQFF.

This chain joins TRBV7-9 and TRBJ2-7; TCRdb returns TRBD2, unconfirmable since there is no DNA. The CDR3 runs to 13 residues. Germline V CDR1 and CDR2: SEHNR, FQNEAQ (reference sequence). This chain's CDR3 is CASRGPPSYEQYF.

CDR3 amino acids: CASSPTLGQGTYNEQFF. The rearrangement joins TRBV7-9 to TRBJ2-1; lacking DNA, the TRBD1 call made by TCRdb goes unchecked. The CDR3 length is 17 residues. Germline CDR1 reads SEHNR; CDR2 reads FQNEAQ (reference sequence).

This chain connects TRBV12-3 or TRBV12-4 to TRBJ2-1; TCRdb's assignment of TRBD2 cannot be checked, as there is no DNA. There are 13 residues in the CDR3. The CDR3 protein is CASTLTSLNEQFF.

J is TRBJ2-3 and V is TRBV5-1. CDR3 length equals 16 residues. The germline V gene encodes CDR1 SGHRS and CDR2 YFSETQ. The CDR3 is CASSLFDQKSSDTQYF. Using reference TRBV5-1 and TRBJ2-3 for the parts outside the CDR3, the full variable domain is KAGVTQTPRYLIKTRGQQVTLSCSPISGHRSVSWYQQTPGQGLQFLFEYFSETQRNKGNFPGRFSGRQFSNSRSEMNVSTLELGDSALYLCASSLFDQKSSDTQYFGPGTRLTVL.

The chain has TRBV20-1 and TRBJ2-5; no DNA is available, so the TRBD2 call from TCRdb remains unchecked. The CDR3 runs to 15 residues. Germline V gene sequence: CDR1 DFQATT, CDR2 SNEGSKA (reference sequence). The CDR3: CSAKLPSGELETQYF.

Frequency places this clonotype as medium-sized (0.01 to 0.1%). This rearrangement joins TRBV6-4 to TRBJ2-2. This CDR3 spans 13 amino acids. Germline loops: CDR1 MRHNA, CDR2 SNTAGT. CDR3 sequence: CASSDSVAGELFF.

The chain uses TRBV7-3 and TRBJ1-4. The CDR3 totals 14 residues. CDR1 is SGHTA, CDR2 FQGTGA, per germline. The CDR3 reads CASAQREKDEKLFF.

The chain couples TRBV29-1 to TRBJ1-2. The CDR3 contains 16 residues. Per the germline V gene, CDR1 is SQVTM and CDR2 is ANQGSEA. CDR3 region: CSVFREGVLANYGYTF.